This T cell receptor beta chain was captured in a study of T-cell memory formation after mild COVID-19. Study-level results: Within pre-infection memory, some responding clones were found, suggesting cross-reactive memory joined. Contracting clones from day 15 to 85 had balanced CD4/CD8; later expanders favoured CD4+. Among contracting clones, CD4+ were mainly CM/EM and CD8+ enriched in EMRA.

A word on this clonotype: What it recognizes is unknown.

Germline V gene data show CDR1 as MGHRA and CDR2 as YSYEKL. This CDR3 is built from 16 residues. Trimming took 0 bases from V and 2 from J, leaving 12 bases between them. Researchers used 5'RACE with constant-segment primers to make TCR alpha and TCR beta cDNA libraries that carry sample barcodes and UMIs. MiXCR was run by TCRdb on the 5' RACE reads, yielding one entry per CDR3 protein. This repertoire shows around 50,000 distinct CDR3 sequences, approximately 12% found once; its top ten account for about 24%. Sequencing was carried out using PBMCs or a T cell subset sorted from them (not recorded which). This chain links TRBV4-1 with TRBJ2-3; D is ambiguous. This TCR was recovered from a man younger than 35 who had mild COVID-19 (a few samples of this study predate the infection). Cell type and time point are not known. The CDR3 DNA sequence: TGCGCCAGCAGCCAAGAGGGCCCTCCGAACACAGATACGCAGTATTTT. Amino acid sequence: CASSQEGPPNTDTQYF.